Following are 27 T cell receptor beta chains from one sample sequenced in a study of CD8+ T cells in alopecia areata. TCR sequencing used cDNA made by reverse transcription of extracted RNA. TCRdb keeps only in-frame clones here, not all; method: immunoSEQ multiplex PCR. This table holds about 110,000 clones, 59% found once. Sequencing input: CD8+ T cells sorted from blood. The source of these receptors is a human donor in good health.

The V and J genes are TRBV19 and TRBJ2-3; D not certain. Trimming cost V 6 bases and J 4 bases, with 8 bases left between them. Germline CDR1 reads LNHDA; CDR2 reads SQIVND (reference sequence). The CDR3 totals 12 residues. The CDR3 DNA reads TGTGCCAGTAGAGGCCGCCCAGATACGCAGTATTTT. This codes for CASRGRPDTQYF.

This clone was seen a single time. The rearrangement links TRBV5-1 to TRBJ2-1; TRBD2 matches 7 bases. The CDR3 totals 13 residues. CDR1 is SGHRS and CDR2 is YFSETQ in the germline V gene. J lost 9 bases, V lost 3 bases, and 6 bases had no gene match. The CDR3 loop reads CASSSRSGGEQFF. Written as DNA, the CDR3 is TGCGCCAGCAGCTCGAGGTCGGGGGGTGAGCAGTTCTTC.

Of note for this clone: This sample includes further DNA sequences coding for the same CDR3. This chain joins TRBV5-6 and TRBJ1-1; 9 bases map to TRBD1. Trimming cost V 0 bases and J 3 bases; bases outside gene matches: 0. CDR1 and CDR2 from the germline V gene are SGHDT and YYEEEE. The CDR3 loop spans 14 amino acids. The CDR3 nucleotides read TGTGCCAGCAGCTTGGGGACAGGGGACACTGAAGCTTTCTTT. Translating it yields CASSLGTGDTEAFF.

V usage is TRBV6-5 and J usage is TRBJ2-5; 9 nucleotides line up with TRBD2. J lost 5 bases, V lost 6 bases, and 1 base had no gene match. Germline V gives CDR1 MNHEY, CDR2 SVGAGI. The CDR3 runs 12 residues. For the CDR3, the DNA is TGTGCCAGCAGAGGACTAGCGGAGACCCAGTACTTC. Residues: CASRGLAETQYF.

The chain combines TRBV30 with TRBJ2-5; D is unclear. V lost 8 bases to trimming and J lost 2 bases, with 15 bases between them. The CDR3 length is 13 residues. Looked up from germline, CDR1 is GTSNPN and CDR2 is SVGIG (reference sequence). The CDR3 here is CAVHTGLQETQYF. DNA for the CDR3: TGTGCCGTCCATACCGGGCTTCAAGAGACCCAGTACTTC.

The V call is TRBV6-7, the J call TRBJ1-2, with 9 bases identical to TRBD1. TRBV6-7 is classed as an ORF, of uncertain function. Germline trimming cut 2 bases from V and 4 bases from J; bases unmatched to any gene: 8. This CDR3 spans 16 amino acids. CDR3 sequence (DNA): TGTGCCAGCAGTTACGCAATGGGACAGGGAATCTATGGCTACACCTTC. This gives the protein CASSYAMGQGIYGYTF.

The genes are TRBV5-8 and TRBJ1-2; D not resolved. The CDR3 length is 13 residues. From germline, CDR1 is SGHTS and CDR2 YDEGEE. Between the trimmed V and J ends, which lost 3 bases and 0 bases, there was a span of 6 bases. Here the CDR3 DNA reads TGTGCCAGCAGCTGGGAGCCTAACTATGGCTACACCTTC. Protein product: CASSWEPNYGYTF.

The V call is TRBV5-1, the J call TRBJ2-5; TRBD1 might be the D (5 bases). The ends were cut back, 0 bases at V and 5 bases at J, with 17 bases in the middle. The CDR3 loop spans 16 amino acids. Per the germline V gene, CDR1 is SGHRS and CDR2 is YFSETQ. The CDR3, as DNA: TGCGCCAGCAGCTTGGGACCGACAGACCAATTGGAGACCCAGTACTTC. Translated: CASSLGPTDQLETQYF. Together with reference TRBV5-1 and TRBJ2-5, the CDR3 gives the full variable domain: KAGVTQTPRYLIKTRGQQVTLSCSPISGHRSVSWYQQTPGQGLQFLFEYFSETQRNKGNFPGRFSGRQFSNSRSEMNVSTLELGDSALYLCASSLGPTDQLETQYFGPGTRLLVL.

The chain employs TRBV11-2 and TRBJ2-1; no firm D call. V gave up 1 base and J gave up 5 bases, with 6 bases separating them. CDR1 is SGHAT, CDR2 FQNNGV, per germline. This CDR3 contains 13 residues. For the CDR3, the DNA is TGTGCCAGCAGCTTAGCCAGTCACAATGAGCAGTTCTTC. This translates into CASSLASHNEQFF. The full variable domain, rest sourced from reference TRBV11-2 and TRBJ2-1, is EAGVAQSPRYKIIEKRQSVAFWCNPISGHATLYWYQQILGQGPKLLIQFQNNGVVDDSQLPKDRFSAERLKGVDSTLKIQPAKLEDSAVYLCASSLASHNEQFFGPGTRLTVL.

This chain links TRBV15 with TRBJ2-3, with D possibly TRBD2 on 5 matching bases. CDR3 length equals 15 residues. CDR1 and CDR2 from the germline V gene are LNHNV and YYDKDF (reference sequence). Trimming stripped 3 bases from V and 0 bases from J, with 10 bases between. The CDR3 nucleotides read TGTGCCACCAGCAGGGTGGGAGCAAGCACAGATACGCAGTATTTT. This translates into CATSRVGASTDTQYF.

The rearrangement joins TRBV11-2 to TRBJ2-7; unclear D gene. The V gene lost 1 base and the J gene lost 5 bases, with 3 bases spanning the gap. This CDR3 is 11 amino acids long. CDR1 SGHAT and CDR2 FQNNGV come from the germline V gene. The CDR3 nucleotides read TGTGCCAGCAGCTTAGGACACGAGCAGTACTTC. Amino acids: CASSLGHEQYF.

This clone turned up a few times. The chain has TRBV29-1 and TRBJ1-2; D is unclear. The CDR3 covers 13 residues. The V and J ends lost 7 bases and 6 bases respectively, with 18 bases between them. Germline V gives CDR1 SQVTM, CDR2 ANQGSEA. Here the CDR3 reads CSAAHTFGDGYTF. The CDR3 DNA is TGCAGCGCCGCCCATACGTTCGGGGATGGCTACACCTTC.

A remark on this clone: The junction shows a germline mismatch at one end, possibly a read error. This sequence joins TRBV7-9 and TRBJ2-7, with TRBD2 matching 10 bases. The CDR3 loop spans 14 amino acids. Germline V gene lookup returns CDR1 SEHNR and CDR2 FQNEAQ (reference sequence). CDR3 in amino acids: CASSSTPTSGDHKF. CDR3 in DNA: TGTGCCAGCAGCTCCACCCCTACTAGCGGGGACCACAAATTC.

J is TRBJ2-2 and V is TRBV25-1; 10 bases line up with TRBD1. Germline V CDR1 and CDR2: MGHDK, SYGVNS. The CDR3 length is 15 residues. The ends lost 5 bases at V and 5 bases at J; junction bases unmatched: 5. In DNA, the CDR3 is TGTGCCAGCAGTCGGACAGGGGGATGGACCGGGGAGCTGTTTTTT. Translated, it gives CASSRTGGWTGELFF.

The V and J genes are TRBV13 and TRBJ2-3; 8 nucleotides match TRBD2. Germline V gene lookup returns CDR1 PRHDT and CDR2 FYEKMQ (reference sequence). The CDR3 spans 17 residues. V lost 4 bases to trimming and J lost 0 bases; unmatched junction nucleotides: 9. In DNA form, the CDR3 reads TGTGCCAGCAGCTACGTCTTTCAGCGGGGGAGCACAGATACGCAGTATTTT. Translated: CASSYVFQRGSTDTQYF. Full variable domain (remainder filled in from reference TRBV13 and TRBJ2-3): AAGVIQSPRHLIKEKRETATLKCYPIPRHDTVYWYQQGPGQDPQFLISFYEKMQSDKGSIPDRFSAQQFSDYHSELNMSSLELGDSALYFCASSYVFQRGSTDTQYFGPGTRLTVL.

This chain connects TRBV5-6 to TRBJ1-6, with D possibly matching TRBD1 (5 bases). Germline V gives CDR1 SGHDT, CDR2 YYEEEE. The V end was cut by 0 bases, the J end by 14 bases, with 12 bases between. CDR3 size: 13 residues. The CDR3 spells CASSLGRGRALHF. CDR3 coding DNA: TGTGCCAGCAGCTTGGGGCGGGGCAGAGCCCTCCACTTT.

The chain couples TRBV25-1 to TRBJ2-3, with 10 bases fitting TRBD2. Germline V gives CDR1 MGHDK, CDR2 SYGVNS. V dropped 0 bases and J dropped 1; count of bases not matched to a gene: 4. This CDR3 has 17 amino acids. Here the CDR3 DNA reads TGTGCCAGCAGTGAATATAGGCTAGCGGGGGGCACAGATACGCAGTATTTT. This gives the protein CASSEYRLAGGTDTQYF.

This clone was counted a few times. The chain has TRBV6-5 and TRBJ2-3; D may be TRBD1 (6 bases). The CDR3 extends over 13 amino acids. Trimming left V 7 bases short and J 4 bases short, with 12 bases between. Per germline, CDR1 MNHEY and CDR2 SVGAGI. The chain's CDR3 is CASTEQGADTQYF. The CDR3 nucleotides read TGTGCCAGCACCGAACAGGGAGCAGATACGCAGTATTTT.

V usage is TRBV5-1 and J usage is TRBJ1-1; 8 bases match TRBD1. J gave up 4 bases and V 3 bases, and 5 bases lay outside the gene matches. The germline V gene encodes CDR1 SGHRS and CDR2 YFSETQ. The CDR3 covers 14 residues. The CDR3 loop reads CASSYGQGFTEAFF. Written as DNA, the CDR3 is TGCGCCAGCAGCTACGGACAGGGATTCACTGAAGCTTTCTTT.

The chain uses TRBV15 and TRBJ1-5; TRBD1 might be the D (5 bases). Germline V CDR1 and CDR2: LNHNV, YYDKDF (reference sequence). V was trimmed by 5 bases and J by 0 bases, leaving 11 bases between them. The CDR3 runs to 15 residues. In nucleotides, the CDR3 is TGTGCCACCAGCGTTACAGGTAATAGCAATCAGCCCCAGCATTTT. Residues: CATSVTGNSNQPQHF.

The chain combines TRBV4-1 with TRBJ2-7; D perhaps matches TRBD1 (6 bases). CDR3 length: 12 residues. CDR1 and CDR2 (germline): MGHRA, YSYEKL. Trimming took off 4 bases at V and 3 bases at J, with 7 bases between the two ends. DNA of the CDR3: TGCGCCAGCAGCCTGACAGGCTACGAGCAGTACTTC. Protein sequence: CASSLTGYEQYF.

This clone was seen only once. The gene calls are TRBV7-9 and TRBJ2-1; 7 positions agree with TRBD1. Trimming removed 0 bases from V and 8 bases from J; junction bases left unmatched: 13. The CDR3 consists of 17 residues. Germline V gene sequence: CDR1 SEHNR, CDR2 FQNEAQ (reference sequence). This CDR3 is CASSLAISTGVVDEQFF. The CDR3, as DNA: TGTGCCAGCAGCTTAGCCATATCAACAGGGGTAGTGGATGAGCAGTTCTTC.

V gene TRBV15 combines with J gene TRBJ1-5; D unresolved. V dropped 0 bases and J dropped 4 bases, with 10 bases sitting between them. CDR3 length: 15 residues. Germline V gene sequence: CDR1 LNHNV, CDR2 YYDKDF (reference sequence). The CDR3 DNA follows: TGTGCCACCAGCAGAGATATGAGGGAGAATCAGCCCCAGCATTTT. This gives the protein CATSRDMRENQPQHF. Using reference TRBV15 and TRBJ1-5 for the parts outside the CDR3, the full variable domain is DAMVIQNPRYQVTQFGKPVTLSCSQTLNHNVMYWYQQKSSQAPKLLFHYYDKDFNNEADTPDNFQSRRPNTSFCFLDIRSPGLGDTAMYLCATSRDMRENQPQHFGDGTRLSIL.

This clone appeared a few times. The V gene is TRBV7-9, the J gene TRBJ2-3, with a tentative D call TRBD2 (6 bases). The V end was cut by 7 bases, the J end by 3 bases, with 17 bases between. The CDR3 extends over 15 amino acids. The germline V gene has CDR1 SEHNR and CDR2 FQNEAQ (reference sequence). The chain's CDR3 is CASTGDFAETDTQYF. The DNA of the CDR3 is TGTGCCAGCACCGGGGACTTCGCGGAGACAGATACGCAGTATTTT.

The V call is TRBV15, the J call TRBJ2-3; 10 nucleotides agree with TRBD2. The trim removed 0 bases at V and 4 bases at J, leaving 10 bases unmatched. CDR3 size: 18 residues. Germline CDR1 reads LNHNV; CDR2 reads YYDKDF (reference sequence). The CDR3 DNA follows: TGTGCCACCAGCAGAGATCTCCCCCCTAGCGGGGGTTCAGATACGCAGTATTTT. The encoded protein is CATSRDLPPSGGSDTQYF. The entire variable domain, with the rest obtained from reference TRBV15 and TRBJ2-3, is as follows: DAMVIQNPRYQVTQFGKPVTLSCSQTLNHNVMYWYQQKSSQAPKLLFHYYDKDFNNEADTPDNFQSRRPNTSFCFLDIRSPGLGDTAMYLCATSRDLPPSGGSDTQYFGPGTRLTVL.

In its sample, this clone was seen a few times. The chain has TRBV5-6 and TRBJ1-2; D gene uncertain. This CDR3 region has 14 residues. V shed 6 bases and J shed 7 bases, with 19 bases lying between them. Germline V CDR1 and CDR2: SGHDT, YYEEEE. CDR3 sequence (DNA): TGTGCCAGCACTCTCGGAGGCACCCTGGGTGGCTACACCTTC. As protein: CASTLGGTLGGYTF.

The chain employs TRBV12-5 and TRBJ1-2; D remains unclear. The V gene lost 1 base and the J gene lost 1 base, with 4 bases spanning the gap. Germline CDR1 and CDR2: LGHNT and FRNRAP. CDR3 size: 13 residues. The CDR3 DNA sequence: TGTGCTAGTGGTTTGGAGGGTAACTATGGCTACACCTTC. It specifies CASGLEGNYGYTF.